These 24 T cell receptor beta chains originate from one sample sequenced in a study of shared clonotypes between healthy human individuals. CD45RO negativity and positive selection for CCR7 defined naive CD8 cells, a population that excluded terminally differentiated effector memory CD45RA+ cells. Assay used: immunoSEQ multiplex PCR; TCRdb lists only in-frame clones, some missing. This table holds around 1.9 million clones, roughly 95% found once. The source material was naive CD8+ T cells from PBMCs. The receptors here all came from a man between 18 and 29 years old in good health. Some clones in this sample may be carry-over from other donors' samples.

V is TRBV6-1 and J is TRBJ2-5; D might be TRBD1 (5 bases). Germline CDR1 is MNHNS and CDR2 is SASEGT. This CDR3 contains 15 residues. The germline V and J ends were trimmed by 0 bases and 5 bases, with 13 bases remaining between them. The CDR3 sequence is CASSEAHRPGETQYF. The CDR3 DNA reads as TGTGCCAGCAGTGAAGCCCACAGGCCAGGGGAGACCCAGTACTTC.

The gene calls are TRBV11-2 and TRBJ1-5, with unresolved D. The CDR3 contains 13 residues. In germline, CDR1 is SGHAT, CDR2 FQNNGV. V lost 0 bases and J lost 5, with 5 bases in between. CDR3 region: CASSLDPDQPQHF. Written as DNA, the CDR3 is TGTGCCAGCAGCTTAGATCCAGATCAGCCCCAGCATTTT.

The CDR3 DNA reads as TGTGCCAGCAGCCCCGCGCCAGGGCCCTCTAATGAAAAACTGTTTTTT. Its translation is CASSPAPGPSNEKLFF. The chain couples TRBV7-9 to TRBJ1-4, with D perhaps matching TRBD1 (5 bases). The germline V gene encodes CDR1 SEHNR and CDR2 FQNEAQ (reference sequence). V shed 5 bases and J shed 3 bases, with 16 bases lying between them. The length of the CDR3 is 16 residues.

This clone was detected only once. This chain connects TRBV27 to TRBJ2-3, with 7 bases matching TRBD2. The CDR3 covers 12 residues. Germline lookup yields CDR1 MNHEY and CDR2 SMNVEV (reference sequence). V dropped 2 bases and J dropped 9; count of bases not matched to a gene: 2. This chain's CDR3 is CASSLGGVTQYF. CDR3 DNA sequence: TGTGCCAGCAGTTTAGGGGGGGTCACGCAGTATTTT.

This chain joins TRBV28 and TRBJ2-5, with 8 bases lining up with TRBD1. Germline CDR1 MDHEN, CDR2 SYDVKM. The CDR3 runs to 14 residues. V lost 7 bases, J lost 1 base, and 5 bases stayed unmatched. CDR3 sequence (DNA): TGTGCCAGCACCGCACAGGGGGGCCAAGAGACCCAGTACTTC. It codes for CASTAQGGQETQYF.

The chain recombines TRBV5-1 with TRBJ2-3, with 9 positions matching TRBD2. The CDR3 consists of 16 residues. The V and J ends lost 0 bases and 2 bases, in that order; junction bases with no gene match: 4. Looked up from germline, CDR1 is SGHRS and CDR2 is YFSETQ. The CDR3: CASSLETSGHTDTQYF. CDR3 nucleotides: TGCGCCAGCAGCTTGGAGACTAGCGGCCACACAGATACGCAGTATTTT.

The J gene is TRBJ1-5, the V gene TRBV5-1; D uncertain. The V gene's germline CDR1 is SGHRS and CDR2 YFSETQ. This CDR3 comprises 16 residues. V was pared by 2 bases and J by 0 bases, with 12 bases between. CDR3 coding DNA: TGCGCCAGCAGCTTAACTCTCCCAGGTAGCAATCAGCCCCAGCATTTT. Encoded protein: CASSLTLPGSNQPQHF.

The chain has TRBV27 and TRBJ2-3, with TRBD2 matching over 10 bases. The trim removed 5 bases at V and 6 bases at J, leaving 11 bases unmatched. The CDR3 has 16 amino acids. Germline loops: CDR1 MNHEY, CDR2 SMNVEV (reference sequence). CDR3 region: CASSPRTSGPPDTQYF. The CDR3 nucleotides are TGTGCCAGCAGTCCGCGGACTAGCGGACCCCCTGATACGCAGTATTTT.

The chain employs TRBV9 and TRBJ2-2, with 9 bases matching TRBD2. There are 15 residues in the CDR3. The J segment lost 7 bases and the V segment lost 0 bases, leaving 4 bases of the junction unmatched. CDR1 and CDR2 from the germline V gene are SGDLS and YYNGEE. CDR3 coding DNA: TGTGCCAGCAGCGTAGAGCGGGAGGATAGCGGGGAGCTGTTTTTT. Its protein product is CASSVEREDSGELFF.

The gene calls are TRBV19 and TRBJ1-2; tentative D call: TRBD1 (6 bases). This CDR3 spans 16 amino acids. Trimming left V 6 bases short and J 7 bases short, with 24 bases between. From germline, CDR1 is LNHDA and CDR2 SQIVND (reference sequence). CDR3 sequence: CASRSPVHGGLSGYTF. The DNA of the CDR3 is TGTGCCAGTAGGAGTCCCGTGCACGGGGGGCTCAGTGGCTACACCTTC.

V usage is TRBV28 and J usage is TRBJ2-7, with 7 nucleotides matching TRBD1. Germline-derived CDR1 and CDR2 are MDHEN and SYDVKM. The CDR3 sequence is 15 residues long. V shed 5 bases and J 0 bases; nucleotides not matched to a gene: 7. CDR3 sequence reads: CASSPQGRPSYEQYF. CDR3 DNA: TGTGCCAGCAGTCCACAGGGGCGGCCCTCCTACGAGCAGTACTTC.

The V gene is TRBV27, the J gene TRBJ2-7, with D tentatively TRBD2 (6 bases). Between the trimmed V and J ends, which lost 6 bases and 2 bases, there was a span of 11 bases. Germline V lookup: CDR1 MNHEY, CDR2 SMNVEV (reference sequence). CDR3 size: 13 residues. The CDR3 DNA sequence: TGTGCCAGCAGAACAGCGGGCCCCTACGAGCAGTACTTC. This sequence encodes CASRTAGPYEQYF.

The V gene is TRBV5-1, the J gene TRBJ2-3; 7 nucleotides agree with TRBD1. CDR3 size: 14 residues. Germline V CDR1 and CDR2: SGHRS, YFSETQ. Germline trimming cut 0 bases from V and 6 bases from J; bases unmatched to any gene: 4. The CDR3 region has the DNA TGCGCCAGCAGCTTGGCAACAGGGGCCGATACGCAGTATTTT. This codes for CASSLATGADTQYF. Full variable domain (rest looked up from reference TRBV5-1 and TRBJ2-3): KAGVTQTPRYLIKTRGQQVTLSCSPISGHRSVSWYQQTPGQGLQFLFEYFSETQRNKGNFPGRFSGRQFSNSRSEMNVSTLELGDSALYLCASSLATGADTQYFGPGTRLTVL.

This clone has just one count. The gene calls are TRBV2 and TRBJ2-2, with D maybe TRBD2 (5 bases). The CDR3 is 11 amino acids. V was shortened by 10 bases and J by 8 bases, with 11 bases between the two germline ends. From germline, CDR1 is SNHLY and CDR2 FYNNEI. CDR3 region: CANYGGGELFF. The DNA for the CDR3 is TGTGCCAACTACGGCGGGGGGGAGCTGTTTTTT.

The chain employs TRBV5-1 and TRBJ2-1; unclear D gene. This CDR3 has 12 residues. V lost 2 bases to trimming and J lost 6 bases, with 6 bases between them. Germline V gene data show CDR1 as SGHRS and CDR2 as YFSETQ. CDR3 DNA sequence: TGCGCCAGCAGCTTCAATGTCAATGAGCAGTTCTTC. Amino acids: CASSFNVNEQFF.

J is TRBJ2-7 and V is TRBV28; 7 bases line up with TRBD2. V gave up 7 bases and J gave up 0 bases; unmatched junction bases: 6. The CDR3 spans 14 residues. The germline V gene has CDR1 MDHEN and CDR2 SYDVKM. The CDR3 nucleotides read TGTGCCAGCAAGTTGGCGGGGGACTCCTACGAGCAGTACTTC. Its protein product is CASKLAGDSYEQYF.

V is TRBV25-1 and J is TRBJ1-1, with D perhaps TRBD1 (5 bases). Germline V gene data show CDR1 as MGHDK and CDR2 as SYGVNS. Trimming cost V 0 bases and J 0 bases, with 11 bases left between them. This CDR3 has 16 amino acids. DNA for the CDR3: TGTGCCAGCAGTGAATATGGGGCCAGTTTGAACACTGAAGCTTTCTTT. Its translation: CASSEYGASLNTEAFF.

The V gene is TRBV10-3, the J gene TRBJ2-5; D could derive from TRBD1 or TRBD2 (5 bases each). V was shortened by 3 bases and J by 4 bases, with 15 bases between the two germline ends. This CDR3 region has 15 residues. Germline V gene lookup returns CDR1 ENHRY and CDR2 SYGVKD. Written as DNA, the CDR3 is TGTGCCATCAGTGACCGGGACCGAAGTCGAGAGACCCAGTACTTC. Translation gives CAISDRDRSRETQYF.

The chain has TRBV28 and TRBJ2-1, with 7 bases that match TRBD1. The trim removed 5 bases at V and 8 bases at J, leaving 9 bases unmatched. Germline CDR1 is MDHEN and CDR2 is SYDVKM. The CDR3 covers 14 residues. The DNA for the CDR3 is TGTGCCAGCAGTCTACAGACAGGGCGAGATGAGCAGTTCTTC. Its protein product is CASSLQTGRDEQFF.

Concerning this clone itself: This CDR3 is also generated by other DNA sequences in the sample. The chain combines TRBV10-3 with TRBJ2-7; perhaps TRBD1 as D (6 bases). From germline, CDR1 is ENHRY and CDR2 SYGVKD. This CDR3 spans 14 amino acids. V gave up 0 bases and J gave up 4 bases, with 10 bases separating them. The CDR3 sequence: CAISESRTAYEQYF. The CDR3 DNA follows: TGTGCCATCAGTGAGTCTCGGACAGCTTACGAGCAGTACTTC.

V is TRBV29-1 and J is TRBJ2-2; no firm D call. Trimming stripped 2 bases from V and 6 bases from J, with 16 bases between. The V gene's germline CDR1 is SQVTM and CDR2 ANQGSEA. CDR3 length: 15 residues. DNA of the CDR3: TGCAGCGTTGAATCTCGACTGGGCTTCGCCGGGGAGCTGTTTTTT. Its translation: CSVESRLGFAGELFF.

This clone was counted once. The rearrangement joins TRBV19 to TRBJ2-1; 8 nucleotides align to TRBD2. V dropped 3 bases and J dropped 7; count of bases not matched to a gene: 8. Per germline, CDR1 LNHDA and CDR2 SQIVND (reference sequence). This CDR3 contains 15 residues. The CDR3 coding sequence is TGTGCCAGTAGTATGAGGGTAGCGGGACTAAATGAGCAGTTCTTC. It is translated as CASSMRVAGLNEQFF. Full variable domain (missing parts from reference TRBV19 and TRBJ2-1): DGGITQSPKYLFRKEGQNVTLSCEQNLNHDAMYWYRQDPGQGLRLIYYSQIVNDFQKGDIAEGYSVSREKKESFPLTVTSAQKNPTAFYLCASSMRVAGLNEQFFGPGTRLTVL.

This clone has only one observation. V gene TRBV5-8 combines with J gene TRBJ2-3; the match to TRBD1 covers 7 bases. This CDR3 is 14 amino acids long. With 3 bases clipped from V and 1 base from J, the junction kept 2 bases outside the gene matches. In germline, CDR1 is SGHTS, CDR2 YDEGEE. DNA for the CDR3: TGTGCCAGCAGCTGGGGACAGCGCACAGATACGCAGTATTTT. Translated, it gives CASSWGQRTDTQYF.

The chain employs TRBV27 and TRBJ2-7, with 8 positions matching TRBD1. V trimming: 5 bases; J trimming: 2 bases; junction bases outside the gene matches: 5. The CDR3 totals 14 residues. Germline V CDR1 and CDR2: MNHEY, SMNVEV (reference sequence). CDR3 in DNA: TGTGCCAGCAGTGCTACGGGACAGGCCTACGAGCAGTACTTC. Translated: CASSATGQAYEQYF.